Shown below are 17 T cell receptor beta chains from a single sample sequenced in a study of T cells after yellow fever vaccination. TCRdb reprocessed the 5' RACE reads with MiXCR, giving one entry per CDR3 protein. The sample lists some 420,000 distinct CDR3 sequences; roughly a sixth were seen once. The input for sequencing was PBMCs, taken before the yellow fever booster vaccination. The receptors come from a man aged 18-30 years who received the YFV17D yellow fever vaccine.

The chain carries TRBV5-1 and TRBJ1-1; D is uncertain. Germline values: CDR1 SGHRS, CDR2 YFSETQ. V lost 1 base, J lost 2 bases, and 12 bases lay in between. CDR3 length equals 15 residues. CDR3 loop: CASSLNPPSNTEAFF. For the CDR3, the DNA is TGCGCCAGCAGCTTGAACCCTCCCTCCAACACTGAAGCTTTCTTT. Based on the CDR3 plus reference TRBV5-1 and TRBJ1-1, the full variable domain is KAGVTQTPRYLIKTRGQQVTLSCSPISGHRSVSWYQQTPGQGLQFLFEYFSETQRNKGNFPGRFSGRQFSNSRSEMNVSTLELGDSALYLCASSLNPPSNTEAFFGQGTRLTVV.

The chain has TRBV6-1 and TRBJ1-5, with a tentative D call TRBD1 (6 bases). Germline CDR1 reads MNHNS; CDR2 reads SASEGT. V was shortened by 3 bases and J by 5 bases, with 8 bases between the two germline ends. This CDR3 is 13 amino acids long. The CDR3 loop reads CASSDAGDQPQHF. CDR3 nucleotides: TGTGCCAGCAGTGACGCAGGGGATCAGCCCCAGCATTTT.

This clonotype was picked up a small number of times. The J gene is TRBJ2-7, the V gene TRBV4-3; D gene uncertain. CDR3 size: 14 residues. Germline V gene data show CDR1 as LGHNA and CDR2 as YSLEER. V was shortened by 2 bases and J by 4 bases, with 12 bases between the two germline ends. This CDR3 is CASSQTTQAYEQYF. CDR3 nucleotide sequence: TGCGCCAGCAGCCAAACAACCCAAGCATACGAGCAGTACTTC.

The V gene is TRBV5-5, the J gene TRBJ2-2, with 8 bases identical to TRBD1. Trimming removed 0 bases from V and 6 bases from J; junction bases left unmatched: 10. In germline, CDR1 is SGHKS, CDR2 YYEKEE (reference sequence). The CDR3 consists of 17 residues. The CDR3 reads CASSLASTIQGAGELFF. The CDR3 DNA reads TGTGCCAGCAGCTTGGCCTCAACGATACAGGGGGCCGGGGAGCTGTTTTTT.

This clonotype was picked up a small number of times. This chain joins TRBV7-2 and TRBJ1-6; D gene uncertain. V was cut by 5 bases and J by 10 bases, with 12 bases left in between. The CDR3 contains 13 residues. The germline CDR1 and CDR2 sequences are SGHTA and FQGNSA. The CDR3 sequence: CASSPRFRSPLHF. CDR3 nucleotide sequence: TGTGCCAGCAGCCCACGCTTCAGGTCACCCCTCCACTTT.

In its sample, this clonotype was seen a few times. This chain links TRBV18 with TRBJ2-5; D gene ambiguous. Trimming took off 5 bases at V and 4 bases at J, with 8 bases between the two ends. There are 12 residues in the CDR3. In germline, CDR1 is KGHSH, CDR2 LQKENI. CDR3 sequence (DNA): TGTGCCAGCTCAGCAGAACGAGAGACCCAGTACTTC. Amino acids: CASSAERETQYF.

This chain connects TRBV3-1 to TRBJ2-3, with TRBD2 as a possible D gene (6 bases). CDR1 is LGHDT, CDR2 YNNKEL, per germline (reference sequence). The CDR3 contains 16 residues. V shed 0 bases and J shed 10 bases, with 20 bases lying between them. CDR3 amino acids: CASSQEGGRGGFPQYF. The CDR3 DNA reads TGTGCCAGCAGCCAAGAGGGAGGCCGGGGCGGCTTTCCGCAGTATTTT.

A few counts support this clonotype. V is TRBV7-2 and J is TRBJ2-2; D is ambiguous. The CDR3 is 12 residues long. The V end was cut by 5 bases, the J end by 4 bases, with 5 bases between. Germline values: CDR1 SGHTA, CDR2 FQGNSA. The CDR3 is CASSHTTGELFF. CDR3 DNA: TGTGCCAGCAGCCACACCACCGGGGAGCTGTTTTTT. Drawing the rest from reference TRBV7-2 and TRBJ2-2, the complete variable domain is GAGVSQSPSNKVTEKGKDVELRCDPISGHTALYWYRQSLGQGLEFLIYFQGNSAPDKSGLPSDRFSAERTGGSVSTLTIQRTQQEDSAVYLCASSHTTGELFFGEGSRLTVL.

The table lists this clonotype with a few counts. CDR3 in amino acids: CSVQPSTGGNAEAFF. CDR3 nucleotides: TGCAGCGTCCAACCTTCGACAGGGGGAAACGCTGAAGCTTTCTTT. This chain uses TRBV29-1 with TRBJ1-1; 9 bases match TRBD1. Germline CDR1 SQVTM, CDR2 ANQGSEA. The CDR3 extends over 15 amino acids. V lost 6 bases to trimming and J lost 6 bases; unmatched junction nucleotides: 14.

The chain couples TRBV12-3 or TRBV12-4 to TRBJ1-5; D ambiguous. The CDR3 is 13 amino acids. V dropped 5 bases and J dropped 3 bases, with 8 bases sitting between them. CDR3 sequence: CASSGVPNQPQHF. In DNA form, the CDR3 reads TGTGCCAGCAGTGGGGTCCCCAATCAGCCCCAGCATTTT.

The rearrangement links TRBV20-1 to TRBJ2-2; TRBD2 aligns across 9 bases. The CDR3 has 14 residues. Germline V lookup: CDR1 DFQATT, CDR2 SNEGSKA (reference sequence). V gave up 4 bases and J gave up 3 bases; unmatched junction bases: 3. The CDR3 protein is CSAIAGVDTGELFF. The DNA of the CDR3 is TGCAGTGCTATAGCGGGGGTGGACACCGGGGAGCTGTTTTTT.

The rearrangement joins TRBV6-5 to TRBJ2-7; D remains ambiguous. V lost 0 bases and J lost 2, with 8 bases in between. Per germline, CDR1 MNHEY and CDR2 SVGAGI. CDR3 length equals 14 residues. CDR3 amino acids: CASSYSRATYEQYF. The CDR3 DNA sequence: TGTGCCAGCAGTTACTCAAGGGCCACCTACGAGCAGTACTTC.

For the CDR3, the DNA is TGTGCCAGCTCACCGATCTCTAGCGGGGGGGCGAACGAGCAGTACTTC. Its protein product is CASSPISSGGANEQYF. The genes are TRBV18 and TRBJ2-7, with 12 bases lining up with TRBD2. Germline loops: CDR1 KGHSH, CDR2 LQKENI. The junction had 8 bases not matched to a gene; V was cut back by 3 bases and J by 5 bases. CDR3 length equals 16 residues.

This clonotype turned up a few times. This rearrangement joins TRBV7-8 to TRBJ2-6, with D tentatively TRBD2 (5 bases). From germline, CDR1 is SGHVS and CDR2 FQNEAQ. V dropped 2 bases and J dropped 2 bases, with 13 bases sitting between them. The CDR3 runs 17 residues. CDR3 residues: CASSLFGMGTGANVLTF. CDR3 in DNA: TGTGCCAGCAGCTTATTCGGGATGGGGACTGGGGCCAACGTCCTGACTTTC. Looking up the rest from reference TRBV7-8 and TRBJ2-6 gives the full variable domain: GAGVSQSPRYKVAKRGQDVALRCDPISGHVSLFWYQQALGQGPEFLTYFQNEAQLDKSGLPSDRFFAERPEGSVSTLKIQRTQQEDSAVYLCASSLFGMGTGANVLTFGAGSRLTVL.

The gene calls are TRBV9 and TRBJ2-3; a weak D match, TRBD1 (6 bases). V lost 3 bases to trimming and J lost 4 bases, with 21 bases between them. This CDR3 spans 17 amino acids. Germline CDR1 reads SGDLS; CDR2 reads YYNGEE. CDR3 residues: CASSADSGQLLPDTQYF. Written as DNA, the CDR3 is TGTGCCAGCAGCGCAGACTCCGGACAGCTATTGCCAGATACGCAGTATTTT.

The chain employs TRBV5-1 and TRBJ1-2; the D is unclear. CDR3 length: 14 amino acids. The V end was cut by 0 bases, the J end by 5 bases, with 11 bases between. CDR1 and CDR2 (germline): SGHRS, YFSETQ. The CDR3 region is CASSLDGKPYGYTF. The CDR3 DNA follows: TGCGCCAGCAGCTTGGACGGAAAGCCGTATGGCTACACCTTC.

This CDR3 reads CSARTGVVSPLHF. In DNA, the CDR3 is TGCAGTGCTCGGACAGGGGTCGTTTCACCCCTCCACTTT. The V gene is TRBV20-1, the J gene TRBJ1-6; TRBD1 matches 9 bases. Germline V gives CDR1 DFQATT, CDR2 SNEGSKA (reference sequence). The junction had 5 bases not matched to a gene; V was cut back by 5 bases and J by 9 bases. CDR3 length: 13 residues.